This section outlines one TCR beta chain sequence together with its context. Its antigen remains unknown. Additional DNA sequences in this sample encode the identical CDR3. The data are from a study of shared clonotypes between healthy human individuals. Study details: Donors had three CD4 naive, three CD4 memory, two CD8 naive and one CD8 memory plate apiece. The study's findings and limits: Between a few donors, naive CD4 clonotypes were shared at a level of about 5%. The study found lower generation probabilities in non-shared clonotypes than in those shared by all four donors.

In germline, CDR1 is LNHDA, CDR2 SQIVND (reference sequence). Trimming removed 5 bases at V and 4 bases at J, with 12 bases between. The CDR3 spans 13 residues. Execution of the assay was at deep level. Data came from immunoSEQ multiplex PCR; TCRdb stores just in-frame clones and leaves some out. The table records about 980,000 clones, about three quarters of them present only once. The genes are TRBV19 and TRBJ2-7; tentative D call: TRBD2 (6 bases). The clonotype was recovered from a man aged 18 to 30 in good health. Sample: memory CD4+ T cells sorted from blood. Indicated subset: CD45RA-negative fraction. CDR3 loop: CASSLGGPYEQYF. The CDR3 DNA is TGTGCCAGTAGTCTGGGGGGTCCGTACGAGCAGTACTTC.